What follows describes a single T cell receptor beta chain. The clone's antigen remains unknown. Base quality data are lacking; no much larger clone is found one base away. Library generation was performed with the immunoSEQ multiplex PCR assay. Following the manufacturer's protocol, the hsTCRB Kit was used to amplify rearranged TCR beta chain sequences. An Illumina MiSeq was used to sequence the TCRB libraries. The study's own analysis went as follows. The proprietary platform of the kit vendor was used for demultiplexing, trimming and gene mapping. What TCRdb holds here is the immuneACCESS table cut down to in-frame rearrangements. Part of the clones is not present; checked against another copy, under half of the missing clones reflect an unresolved V gene, and the others are unexplained. V and J calls and clone size are copied from that table; D and trimming were computed from the DNA. Here the sample has tens of thousands of clones; 81% occur a single time. The ten most abundant clones make up 5.4% of the sample.

These data belong to a study of a mutant IDH1 vaccine in newly diagnosed glioma (dated by TCRdb to the early 2020s). Context from the whole study: Vaccination was initiated 4-6 weeks after radiotherapy alone, or concurrently with temozolomide cycles in the chemotherapy-containing groups. Six visits were used for peripheral blood collection: V03 (baseline), V05, V07, V10, V12 and V13. Before enrollment, patients had received standard therapy of radiotherapy alone, temozolomide alone, or radiochemotherapy with temozolomide; most received the combination. For exploratory analyses, roughly 25 treated patients had longitudinal TCRB deep sequencing done wherever samples were available. The week-35 safety follow-up was designated visit V12, and the week-47 end of study was designated visit V13. Of the 32 patients who were treated, around 62% were male and 37.5% were female, and the mean age was approximately 40 years.

Here is what the overall study found, with its caveats: The authors stated that sample limitations prevented analyses of patient blood samples from being reproduced. Changes in the top peripheral T cell clonotypes picked up by TCRB sequencing did not appear to be linked to pseudoprogression. PBMC samples for TCRB deep sequencing were selected based on availability. Immune responses induced by the vaccine were seen in 90% to 95% of patients across multiple MHC alleles.

The time point label, as the study defines it: week 35, safety follow-up. Each vaccine dose, consisting of 300 ug of a 20-mer mutant IDH1 peptide in Montanide, was administered subcutaneously with topical imiquimod. Eight vaccinations were administered to patients in weeks 1, 3, 5, 7, 11, 15, 19 and 23, corresponding to visits V03 through V10. The donors had newly diagnosed IDH1-mutant astrocytomas of WHO grade 3 or 4 that showed loss of nuclear ATRX. The samples were drawn from NOA16, a multicentre, single-arm, open-label phase I trial in Germany that tested a mutant IDH1 peptide vaccine in humans for the first time. The DNeasy Blood and Tissue Kit was used to extract genomic DNA from EDTA blood for TCRB sequencing. This clonotype was obtained from a man aged 35 to 55 with glioma. This sample comprised PBMCs, obtained from a glioma patient whose treatment included an IDH1 peptide vaccine.

The nucleotide sequence reads as follows: TGTGCCAGTAGTCCCTCCGTTGGGGGAGCCGGGGAGCTGTTTTTT. Translated, this is CASSPSVGGAGELFF. Rearrangement joined TRBV19 to TRBJ2-2, with the D call tentatively TRBD1 or TRBD2, each fitting 5 bases. Between the V and J ends, shortened by 5 bases and 6 bases respectively, the junction contains 16 bases. Including the terminal cysteine and phenylalanine, the CDR3 comprises 15 residues. Left in the record is the CDR3 DNA by itself, 45 bases read in frame from the first base. From the germline V gene (reference sequence), CDR1 is LNHDA and CDR2 is SQIVND. Extended through the reference TRBV19 and TRBJ2-2 proteins, this CDR3 yields the full variable domain: DGGITQSPKYLFRKEGQNVTLSCEQNLNHDAMYWYRQDPGQGLRLIYYSQIVNDFQKGDIAEGYSVSREKKESFPLTVTSAQKNPTAFYLCASSPSVGGAGELFFGEGSRLTVL.